The 21 T cell receptor beta chains reported below all come from one sample, sequenced in a study of cytomegalovirus exposure and HLA in healthy donors. PCR involved 60 Vbeta and 13 Jbeta primers. Repertoires were generated with immunoSEQ multiplex PCR, while TCRdb's copy carries only in-frame clones and drops some. The sample includes about 190,000 clones, about four fifths of them seen just once. Sample: PBMCs. These receptors were obtained from a woman in her forties or fifties in good health and CMV-seronegative.

The chain links TRBV5-6 to TRBJ2-1; TRBD1 aligns across 11 bases. Per the germline V gene, CDR1 is SGHDT and CDR2 is YYEEEE. The CDR3 runs to 16 residues. V lost 4 bases, J lost 2 bases, and 5 bases stayed unmatched. For the CDR3, the DNA is TGTGCCAGCAGCCTGCGGGACAGGGGGACCTACAATGAGCAGTTCTTC. The encoded protein is CASSLRDRGTYNEQFF.

This clone was seen once. The chain couples TRBV7-8 to TRBJ2-7, with TRBD1 matching over 8 bases. Per the germline V gene, CDR1 is SGHVS and CDR2 is FQNEAQ. The trim removed 6 bases at V and 4 bases at J, leaving 11 bases unmatched. The CDR3 spans 15 residues. The CDR3 bases are TGTGCCAGCAGTTTCGGGGACAGGTCCTTTTACGAGCAGTACTTC. It codes for CASSFGDRSFYEQYF.

The chain uses TRBV7-6 and TRBJ2-7; D is perhaps TRBD1 (6 bases). The V gene lost 1 base and the J gene lost 12 bases, with 13 bases spanning the gap. The length of the CDR3 is 12 residues. CDR1 is SGHVS and CDR2 is FNYEAQ in the germline V gene. This CDR3 reads CASSLVRGSLYF. CDR3 DNA sequence: TGTGCCAGCAGCTTAGTCAGGGGTTCTTTGTACTTC.

This clone showed up just a few times. This chain connects TRBV11-3 to TRBJ1-1; D is undetermined. Trimming took off 5 bases at V and 1 base at J, with 8 bases between the two ends. The germline gives CDR1 SGHNT, CDR2 YENEEA. CDR3 length: 13 amino acids. This chain's CDR3 is CASSPSWNTEAFF. CDR3 nucleotides: TGTGCCAGCAGCCCCTCGTGGAACACTGAAGCTTTCTTT.

The chain carries TRBV2 and TRBJ1-5, with 7 nucleotides matching TRBD1. With 7 bases clipped from V and 2 bases from J, the junction kept 5 bases outside the gene matches. Germline V gene sequence: CDR1 SNHLY, CDR2 FYNNEI. The CDR3 covers 14 residues. In nucleotides, the CDR3 is TGTGCCAGCAACCCCACAGGGGGCAATCAGCCCCAGCATTTT. Its translation is CASNPTGGNQPQHF.

The chain carries TRBV14 and TRBJ1-2; 7 nucleotides agree with TRBD1. Trimming took 3 bases from V and 7 from J; bases not matched to a gene: 20. The CDR3 consists of 18 residues. Germline V gives CDR1 SGHDN, CDR2 FVKESK. CDR3 protein: CASSHISEEGQWVRGYTF. Written as DNA, the CDR3 is TGTGCCAGCAGCCACATCTCGGAGGAGGGACAGTGGGTTCGTGGCTACACCTTC.

This chain connects TRBV11-2 to TRBJ2-1; 8 nucleotides align to TRBD2. The CDR3 is made up of 15 amino acids. The J segment lost 6 bases and the V segment lost 3 bases, leaving 7 bases of the junction unmatched. In germline, CDR1 is SGHAT, CDR2 FQNNGV. The CDR3 nucleotides read TGTGCCAGCAGCTTCGAGCGGGGGCTGGCCAATGAGCAGTTCTTC. It translates to CASSFERGLANEQFF. The full variable domain, in which reference TRBV11-2 and TRBJ2-1 provide the parts outside the CDR3, is EAGVAQSPRYKIIEKRQSVAFWCNPISGHATLYWYQQILGQGPKLLIQFQNNGVVDDSQLPKDRFSAERLKGVDSTLKIQPAKLEDSAVYLCASSFERGLANEQFFGPGTRLTVL.

This clone is a singleton in its sample. The V call is TRBV6-5, the J call TRBJ1-1, with D unclear. The CDR3 loop spans 15 amino acids. Deletions cut 6 bases from V and 1 base from J, with 15 bases between. Germline assignment: CDR1 MNHEY and CDR2 SVGAGI. The CDR3 is CASSSNMRRNTEAFF. The DNA for the CDR3 is TGTGCCAGCAGCTCGAACATGCGGAGGAACACTGAAGCTTTCTTT.

The chain uses TRBV6-1 and TRBJ1-1, with D tentatively TRBD1 (5 bases). V lost 7 bases and J 4 bases, leaving 19 bases between the germline ends. There are 15 residues in the CDR3. The germline V gene has CDR1 MNHNS and CDR2 SASEGT. CDR3 nucleotide sequence: TGTGCCAGCACCCCCGAGGGAGGGGTGAGCACTGAAGCTTTCTTT. Protein: CASTPEGGVSTEAFF.

The chain employs TRBV4-3 and TRBJ1-2, with 7 bases that match TRBD1. This CDR3 region has 14 residues. The germline V gene encodes CDR1 LGHNA and CDR2 YSLEER. J gave up 2 bases and V 4 bases, and 4 bases lay outside the gene matches. CDR3 loop: CASSPRQGNYGYTF. The CDR3 bases are TGCGCCAGCAGCCCCCGACAGGGAAACTATGGCTACACCTTC.

The chain couples TRBV5-6 to TRBJ1-1; 7 nucleotides match TRBD1. From germline, CDR1 is SGHDT and CDR2 YYEEEE. There are 15 residues in the CDR3. With V trimmed by 1 base and J by 1 base, 4 bases remained unmatched. CDR3 DNA sequence: TGTGCCAGCAGCTTGAGGGACAGCGGGAACACTGAAGCTTTCTTT. Translation gives CASSLRDSGNTEAFF. Full variable domain (missing parts from reference TRBV5-6 and TRBJ1-1): DAGVTQSPTHLIKTRGQQVTLRCSPKSGHDTVSWYQQALGQGPQFIFQYYEEEERQRGNFPDRFSGHQFPNYSSELNVNALLLGDSALYLCASSLRDSGNTEAFFGQGTRLTVV.

This chain links TRBV18 with TRBJ1-3; 8 nucleotides agree with TRBD1. Germline-derived CDR1 and CDR2 are KGHSH and LQKENI. After removal of 3 bases from V and 1 base from J, the junction contained 5 bases not matched to a gene. The CDR3 runs 16 residues. The CDR3 spells CASSPGTGRSGNTIYF. The CDR3 nucleotides are TGTGCCAGCTCACCCGGGACAGGCAGGTCTGGAAACACCATATATTTT.

This clone has only a few counts. CDR3 sequence reads: CASSKNDRGNTEAFF. The CDR3 DNA follows: TGTGCCAGCAGCAAGAACGACAGGGGGAACACTGAAGCTTTCTTT. The V and J genes are TRBV5-4 and TRBJ1-1; TRBD1 matches 8 bases. The length of the CDR3 is 15 residues. Trimming cost V 4 bases and J 1 base; bases outside gene matches: 6. Germline loops: CDR1 SGHNT, CDR2 YYREEE (reference sequence).

This chain joins TRBV6-5 and TRBJ2-5; D ambiguous. The J call may be faulty, since TRBJ2-7 better matches the DNA end. The CDR3 covers 15 residues. Germline loops: CDR1 MNHEY, CDR2 SVGAGI. The CDR3 coding sequence is TGTGCCAGCAGTTACTCGGGCAGGTTGCAAGACGAGCAGTACTTC. Residues: CASSYSGRLQDEQYF.

This clone occurred once. At the DNA level, this CDR3 is encoded by other sequences in the same sample as well. The CDR3 protein is CASSPQGADTEAFF. CDR3 in DNA: TGTGCCAGCTCACCGCAGGGGGCGGACACTGAAGCTTTCTTT. This rearrangement joins TRBV18 to TRBJ1-1, with 8 bases identical to TRBD1. This CDR3 has 14 amino acids. CDR1 and CDR2 from the germline V gene are KGHSH and LQKENI. Germline trimming cut 3 bases from V and 3 bases from J; bases unmatched to any gene: 3.

The V gene is TRBV7-3, the J gene TRBJ2-1; 7 bases are a match to TRBD1. Germline assignment: CDR1 SGHTA and CDR2 FQGTGA. The CDR3 extends over 14 amino acids. Unmatched junction bases numbered 8, after V lost 5 bases and J lost 7 bases. The CDR3: CASSPRGGINEQFF. Here the CDR3 DNA reads TGTGCCAGCAGCCCCCGAGGGGGCATAAATGAGCAGTTCTTC.

The chain combines TRBV7-9 with TRBJ1-5; D not resolved. Trimming took off 1 base at V and 2 bases at J, with 9 bases between the two ends. The CDR3 contains 15 residues. Germline CDR1 reads SEHNR; CDR2 reads FQNEAQ (reference sequence). The CDR3 DNA sequence: TGTGCCAGCAGCTTAGGGGCGCTGGGCAATCAGCCCCAGCATTTT. It codes for CASSLGALGNQPQHF.

The chain couples TRBV6-5 to TRBJ2-7; possibly TRBD1 for D (7 bases). CDR1 and CDR2 from the germline V gene are MNHEY and SVGAGI. The CDR3 loop spans 15 amino acids. Trimming removed 5 bases from V and 2 bases from J, with 16 bases in between. The CDR3 region is CASSGTPGGPYEQYF. CDR3 in DNA: TGTGCCAGCAGTGGTACTCCAGGGGGGCCCTACGAGCAGTACTTC.

This chain joins TRBV7-6 and TRBJ2-1; D is uncertain. V lost 3 bases and J lost 1, with 4 bases in between. Germline V gene data show CDR1 as SGHVS and CDR2 as FNYEAQ. The CDR3 spans 13 residues. CDR3 sequence: CASSLSSYNEQFF. Here the CDR3 DNA reads TGTGCCAGCAGCTTGAGTTCCTACAATGAGCAGTTCTTC.

The chain joins TRBV5-1 to TRBJ1-1; 8 bases line up with TRBD1. The CDR3 has 15 residues. The V segment lost 0 bases and the J segment 7 bases; nucleotides outside the gene matches: 8. Germline CDR1 reads SGHRS; CDR2 reads YFSETQ. The CDR3 DNA reads TGCGCCAGCAGCTTGGCTCCAGGGGGCCCTGGTGAAGCTTTCTTT. Its translation: CASSLAPGGPGEAFF.

The rearrangement links TRBV27 to TRBJ2-7, with D maybe TRBD2 (5 bases). This CDR3 is built from 15 residues. Trimming took off 6 bases at V and 3 bases at J, with 18 bases between the two ends. CDR1 is MNHEY and CDR2 is SMNVEV in the germline V gene (reference sequence). CDR3 sequence (DNA): TGTGCCAGCAGCCGGGCACTGGCGGGCTTCTACGAGCAGTACTTC. The encoded protein is CASSRALAGFYEQYF.